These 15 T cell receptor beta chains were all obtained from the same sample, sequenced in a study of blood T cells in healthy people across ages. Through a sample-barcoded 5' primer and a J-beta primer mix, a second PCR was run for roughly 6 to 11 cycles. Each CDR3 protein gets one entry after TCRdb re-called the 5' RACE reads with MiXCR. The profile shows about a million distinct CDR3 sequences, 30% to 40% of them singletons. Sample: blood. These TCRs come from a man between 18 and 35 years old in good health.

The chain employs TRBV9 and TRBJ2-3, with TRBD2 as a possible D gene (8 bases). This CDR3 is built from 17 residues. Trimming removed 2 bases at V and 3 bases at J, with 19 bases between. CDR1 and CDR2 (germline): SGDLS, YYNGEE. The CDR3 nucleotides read TGTGCCAGCAGCGTTCGACTAGCGAGGGGGCCGACAGATACGCAGTATTTT. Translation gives CASSVRLARGPTDTQYF.

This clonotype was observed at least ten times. The CDR3 DNA follows: TGTGCCAGCAGTATACAGGGGGGCTATGGCTACACCTTC. The encoded protein is CASSIQGGYGYTF. This chain uses TRBV2 with TRBJ1-2; the match to TRBD1 covers 8 bases. V was pared by 5 bases and J by 4 bases, with 3 bases of the junction left unmatched. Germline V CDR1 and CDR2: SNHLY, FYNNEI. This CDR3 has 13 amino acids.

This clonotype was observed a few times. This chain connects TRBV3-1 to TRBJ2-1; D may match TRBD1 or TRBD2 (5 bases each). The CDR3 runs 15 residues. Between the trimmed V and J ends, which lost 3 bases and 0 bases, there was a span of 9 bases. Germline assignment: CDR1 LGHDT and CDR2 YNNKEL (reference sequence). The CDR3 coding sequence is TGTGCCAGCAGCCAGGGGACGAACTCCTACAATGAGCAGTTCTTC. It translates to CASSQGTNSYNEQFF.

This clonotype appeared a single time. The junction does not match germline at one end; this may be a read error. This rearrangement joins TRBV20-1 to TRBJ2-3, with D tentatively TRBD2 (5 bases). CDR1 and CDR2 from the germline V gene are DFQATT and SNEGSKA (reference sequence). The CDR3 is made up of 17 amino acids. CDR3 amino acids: CSAGDLQRKSLTDTQYF. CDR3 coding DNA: TGCAGTGCTGGAGATCTCCAGCGGAAGTCACTCACAGATACGCAGTATTTT.

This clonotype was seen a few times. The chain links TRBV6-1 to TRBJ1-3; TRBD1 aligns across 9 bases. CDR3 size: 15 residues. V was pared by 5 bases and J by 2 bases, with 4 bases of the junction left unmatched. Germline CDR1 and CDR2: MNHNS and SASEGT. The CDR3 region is CASSTQGAAGNTIYF. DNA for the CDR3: TGTGCCAGCAGTACACAGGGGGCTGCTGGAAACACCATATATTTT.

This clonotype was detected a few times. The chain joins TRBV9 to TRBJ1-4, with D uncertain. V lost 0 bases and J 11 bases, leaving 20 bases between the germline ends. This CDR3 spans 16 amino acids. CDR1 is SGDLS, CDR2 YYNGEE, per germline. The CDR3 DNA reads TGTGCCAGCAGCGTAGACTCTAAGGCAACGACGGGGAAACTGTTTTTT. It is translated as CASSVDSKATTGKLFF.

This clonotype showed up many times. The CDR3 sequence: CASSHNGYEQYF. The CDR3 DNA sequence: TGTGCCAGCAGTCACAATGGCTACGAGCAGTACTTC. The chain joins TRBV12-3 or TRBV12-4 to TRBJ2-7; D not resolved. The length of the CDR3 is 12 residues. The V end was cut by 5 bases, the J end by 3 bases, with 8 bases between.

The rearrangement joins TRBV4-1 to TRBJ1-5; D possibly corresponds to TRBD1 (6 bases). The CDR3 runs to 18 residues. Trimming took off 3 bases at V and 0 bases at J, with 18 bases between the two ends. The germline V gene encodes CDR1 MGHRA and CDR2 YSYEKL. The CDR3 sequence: CASSHGRDGQLSNQPQHF. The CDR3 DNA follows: TGCGCCAGCAGCCATGGTAGAGATGGACAGCTTAGCAATCAGCCCCAGCATTTT.

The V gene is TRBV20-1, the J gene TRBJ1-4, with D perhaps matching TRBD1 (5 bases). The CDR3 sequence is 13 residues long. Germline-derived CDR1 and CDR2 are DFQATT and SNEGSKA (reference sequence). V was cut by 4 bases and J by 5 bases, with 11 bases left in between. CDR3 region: CSANAGLNEKLFF. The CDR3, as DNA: TGCAGTGCTAATGCAGGGTTAAATGAAAAACTGTTTTTT.

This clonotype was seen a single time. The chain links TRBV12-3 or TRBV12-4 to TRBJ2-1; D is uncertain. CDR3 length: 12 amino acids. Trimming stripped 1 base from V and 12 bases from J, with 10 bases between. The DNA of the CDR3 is TGTGCCAGCAGTTTAGGGGGAAAGGGGCAGTTCTTC. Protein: CASSLGGKGQFF.

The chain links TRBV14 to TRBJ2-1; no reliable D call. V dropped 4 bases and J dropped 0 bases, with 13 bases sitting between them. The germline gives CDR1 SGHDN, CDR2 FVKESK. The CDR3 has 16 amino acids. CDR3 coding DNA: TGTGCCAGCAGCCGCTGTCTCCTAAGCTCCTACAATGAGCAGTTCTTC. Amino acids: CASSRCLLSSYNEQFF.

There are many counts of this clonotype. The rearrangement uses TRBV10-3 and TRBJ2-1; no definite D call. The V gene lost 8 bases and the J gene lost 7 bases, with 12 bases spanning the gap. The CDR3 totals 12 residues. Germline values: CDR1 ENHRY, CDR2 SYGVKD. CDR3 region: CAIEAARNEQFF. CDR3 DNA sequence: TGTGCCATCGAGGCGGCAAGGAATGAGCAGTTCTTC.

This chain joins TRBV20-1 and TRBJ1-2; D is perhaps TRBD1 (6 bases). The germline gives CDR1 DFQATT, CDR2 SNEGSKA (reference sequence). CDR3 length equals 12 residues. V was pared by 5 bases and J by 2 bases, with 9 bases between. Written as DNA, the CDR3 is TGCAGTGCTGTGGACAGAAACTATGGCTACACCTTC. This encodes CSAVDRNYGYTF.

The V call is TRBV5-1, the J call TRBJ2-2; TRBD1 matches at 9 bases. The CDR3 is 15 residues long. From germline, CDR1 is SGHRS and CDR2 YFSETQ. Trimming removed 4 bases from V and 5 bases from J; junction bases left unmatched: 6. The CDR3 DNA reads TGCGCCAGCAGCAAGGGACAGGGAAGAACCGGGGAGCTGTTTTTT. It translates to CASSKGQGRTGELFF. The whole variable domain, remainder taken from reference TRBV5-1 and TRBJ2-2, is KAGVTQTPRYLIKTRGQQVTLSCSPISGHRSVSWYQQTPGQGLQFLFEYFSETQRNKGNFPGRFSGRQFSNSRSEMNVSTLELGDSALYLCASSKGQGRTGELFFGEGSRLTVL.

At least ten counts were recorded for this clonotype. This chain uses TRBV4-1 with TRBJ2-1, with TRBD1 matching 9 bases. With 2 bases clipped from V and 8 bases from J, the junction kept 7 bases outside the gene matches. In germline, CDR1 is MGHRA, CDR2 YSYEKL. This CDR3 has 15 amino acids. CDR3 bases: TGCGCCAGCAGCCAACCCACGACAGGGGGATATGAGCAGTTCTTC. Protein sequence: CASSQPTTGGYEQFF.